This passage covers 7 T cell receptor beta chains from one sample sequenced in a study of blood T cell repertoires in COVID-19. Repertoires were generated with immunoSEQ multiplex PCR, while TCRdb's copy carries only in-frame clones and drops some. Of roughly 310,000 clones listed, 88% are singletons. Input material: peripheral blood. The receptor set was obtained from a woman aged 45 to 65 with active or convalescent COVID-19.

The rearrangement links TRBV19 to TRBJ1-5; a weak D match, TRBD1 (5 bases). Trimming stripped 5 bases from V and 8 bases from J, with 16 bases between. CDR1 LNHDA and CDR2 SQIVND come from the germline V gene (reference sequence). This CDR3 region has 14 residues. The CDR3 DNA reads TGTGCCAGTAGTGAGTGGGTTACAGGAAAGCCCCAGCATTTT. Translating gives CASSEWVTGKPQHF.

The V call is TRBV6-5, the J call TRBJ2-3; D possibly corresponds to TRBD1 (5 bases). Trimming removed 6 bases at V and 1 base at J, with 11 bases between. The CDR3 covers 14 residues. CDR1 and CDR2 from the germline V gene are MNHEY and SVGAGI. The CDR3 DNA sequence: TGTGCCAGCAGCAGGGATCTCGGCACAGATACGCAGTATTTT. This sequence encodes CASSRDLGTDTQYF.

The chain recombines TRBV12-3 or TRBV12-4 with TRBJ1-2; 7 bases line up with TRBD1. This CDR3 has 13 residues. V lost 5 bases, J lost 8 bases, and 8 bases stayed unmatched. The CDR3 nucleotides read TGTGCCAGCAGTCCGGGGACAGTGATCGGCTACACCTTC. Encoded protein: CASSPGTVIGYTF.

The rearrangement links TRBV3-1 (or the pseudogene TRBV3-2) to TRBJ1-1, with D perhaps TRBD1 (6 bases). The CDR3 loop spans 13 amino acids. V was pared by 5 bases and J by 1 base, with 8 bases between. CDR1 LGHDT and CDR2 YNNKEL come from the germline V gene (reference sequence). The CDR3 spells CASSSQGNTEAFF. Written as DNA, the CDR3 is TGTGCCAGCAGCTCACAGGGGAACACTGAAGCTTTCTTT.

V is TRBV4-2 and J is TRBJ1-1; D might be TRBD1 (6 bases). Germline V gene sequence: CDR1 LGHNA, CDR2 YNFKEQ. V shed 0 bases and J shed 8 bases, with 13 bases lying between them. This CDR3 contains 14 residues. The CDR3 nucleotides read TGTGCCAGCAGCCAAGATTCGGGGGGCCAAGAAGCTTTCTTT. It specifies CASSQDSGGQEAFF.

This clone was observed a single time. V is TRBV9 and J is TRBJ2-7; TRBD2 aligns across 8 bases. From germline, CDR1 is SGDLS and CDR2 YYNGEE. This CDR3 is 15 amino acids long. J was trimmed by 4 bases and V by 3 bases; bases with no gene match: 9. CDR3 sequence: CASSAEGTGGYEQYF. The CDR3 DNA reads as TGTGCCAGCAGCGCCGAGGGGACGGGGGGGTACGAGCAGTACTTC.

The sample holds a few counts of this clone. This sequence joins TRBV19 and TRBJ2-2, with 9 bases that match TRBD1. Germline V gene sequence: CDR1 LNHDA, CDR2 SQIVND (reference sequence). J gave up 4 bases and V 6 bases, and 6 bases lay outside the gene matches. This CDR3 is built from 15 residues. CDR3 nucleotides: TGTGCCAGTAGGAGACAACAGGGGGCCACCGGGGAGCTGTTTTTT. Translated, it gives CASRRQQGATGELFF.